Following are 2 T cell receptor beta chains from one sample sequenced in a study of early T cells in non-severe SARS-CoV-2 infection. In TCRdb, the 5' RACE reads were re-called with MiXCR into one record per CDR3 protein. The data show more than 85,000 distinct CDR3 sequences, with roughly an eighth seen just once and approximately 3.5% held by the top ten. The sequencing here drew on whole blood, taken at baseline. The source is an adult who was a healthcare worker with PCR-confirmed SARS-CoV-2 infection or an uninfected control (not recorded which).

This clonotype was observed a few times. This chain uses TRBV6-6 with TRBJ2-3, with D perhaps TRBD2 (6 bases). Germline values: CDR1 MNHNY, CDR2 SVGAGI (reference sequence). CDR3 length: 13 amino acids. Trimming removed 8 bases from V and 4 bases from J, with 13 bases in between. In DNA, the CDR3 is TGTGCCAGCGGGGGACTGCCAGCAGATACGCAGTATTTT. Protein: CASGGLPADTQYF.

The chain joins TRBV12-3 or TRBV12-4 to TRBJ1-1; a possible D gene is TRBD1 (5 bases). The CDR3 extends over 15 amino acids. V was pared by 3 bases and J by 5 bases, with 16 bases between. CDR3 loop: CASSLGTRAGTEAFF. The CDR3 nucleotides are TGTGCCAGCAGTTTGGGCACAAGAGCAGGGACTGAAGCTTTCTTT.